This record concerns one TCR beta chain sequence. This entry is derived from a study of OX40 agonist ivuxolimab in advanced cancers. The wider study: Dose-escalation patients' cancers were hepatocellular carcinoma, melanoma, renal cell or head and neck cancer.

Exclusion of a patient followed from autoimmune disease history or systemic immunosuppression. The CDR3 is 12 amino acids. CDR1 and CDR2 from the germline V gene are GTSNPN and SVGIG (reference sequence). Trimming pared 1 base from V and 6 bases from J, leaving 7 bases between. Using immunoSEQ multiplex PCR, the repertoire was profiled, and TCRdb retains in-frame clones only, with some absent. The repertoire includes about 48,000 clones, approximately 85% of them detected once, and around 10% sits in the top ten. The chain links TRBV30 to TRBJ1-5; no reliable D call. The sample here was CD4+ or CD8+ T cells sorted from blood, taken in a trial of the OX40 agonist ivuxolimab. This clonotype was sampled from an adult with an advanced solid tumor such as melanoma, head and neck, liver or kidney cancer. The CDR3 bases are TGTGCCTGGAGTGCTTTCGGTCAGCCCCAGCATTTT. Amino acids: CAWSAFGQPQHF.